Listed below are T cell receptor beta chains from one sample, sequenced in a study of molecular identifiers for immune sequencing clone quantification. TCRdb redid the calling of the PCR reads with MiXCR, one entry per CDR3 protein. The sample holds 40,000 to 45,000 distinct CDR3 sequences, about a quarter seen once. Sequenced sample: naive CD8+ T cells from blood, with Jurkat cell RNA spiked in. The receptors originated from a human donor in good health. Some libraries in this study had Jurkat cell RNA spiked in. Each CDR3 is given with its conserved first and last residue. The D gene is left open where the match is weak. The size of a clone is reported for some rows only, either as once, few or many, or as a class for expanded clones.

v_gene	j_gene	abundance	d_gene	CDR3nt	CDR3aa
TRBV20-1	TRBJ2-3	.	TRBD1	TGCAGTGCTAGAGTATTAAGGTTGGGACAGGGGGTCTTCACAGATACGCAGTATTTT	CSARVLRLGQGVFTDTQYF
TRBV15	TRBJ1-4	.	.	TGTGCCACCAGCAGAGTCTCCCCCGAATCGGTACCGGTCCGAGGGGGTGAAAAACTGTTTTTT	CATSRVSPESVPVRGGEKLFF
TRBV5-1	TRBJ2-5	.	.	TGCGCCAGCAGCCTGGGGGCGGGCTCCCCTGAGACCCAGTACTTC	CASSLGAGSPETQYF
TRBV19	TRBJ1-1	many	.	TGTGCCAGTAGTATCGGACAGCTTGAAGCTTTCTTT	CASSIGQLEAFF
TRBV9	TRBJ2-1	many	.	TGTGCCAGCAGCGGTAGTCCTGTGGGGGTCACTTCCTACAATGAGCAGTTCTTC	CASSGSPVGVTSYNEQFF
TRBV12-5	TRBJ2-7	few	.	TGTGCTAGTGGTTCTGTATCCTACGAGCAGTACTTC	CASGSVSYEQYF
TRBV12-3/TRBV12-4	TRBJ2-3	many	TRBD2	TGTGCCAGCAGTTTAGGGAGCGGGGCAGATACGCAGTATTTT	CASSLGSGADTQYF
TRBV20-1	TRBJ1-1	many	.	TGCAGTGTTATCCTCATGAACACTGAAGCTTTCTTT	CSVILMNTEAFF
TRBV29-1	TRBJ2-7	.	.	TGCAGCGTTCTTTTGATAGGTGGCCAGGCCTACGCGCCGTCCTTC	CSVLLIGGQAYAPSF
TRBV4-1	TRBJ2-1	.	TRBD1	TGCGCCAGCAGTACCACCCCGGGACAGCTCAATGAGCAGTTCTTC	CASSTTPGQLNEQFF